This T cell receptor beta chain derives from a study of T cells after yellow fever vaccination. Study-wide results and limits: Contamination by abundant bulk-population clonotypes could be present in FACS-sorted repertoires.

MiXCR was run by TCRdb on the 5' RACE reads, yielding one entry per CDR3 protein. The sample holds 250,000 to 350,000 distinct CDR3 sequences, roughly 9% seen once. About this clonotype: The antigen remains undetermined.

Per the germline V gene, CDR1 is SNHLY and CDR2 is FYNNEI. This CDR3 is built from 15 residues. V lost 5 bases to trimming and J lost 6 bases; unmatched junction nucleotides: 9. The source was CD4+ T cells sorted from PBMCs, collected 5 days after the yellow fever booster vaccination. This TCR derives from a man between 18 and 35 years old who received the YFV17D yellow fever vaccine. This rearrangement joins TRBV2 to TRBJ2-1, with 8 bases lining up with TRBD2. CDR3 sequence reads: CASSPERGTLNEQFF. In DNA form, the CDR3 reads TGTGCCAGCAGTCCTGAGCGGGGGACTCTCAATGAGCAGTTCTTC.